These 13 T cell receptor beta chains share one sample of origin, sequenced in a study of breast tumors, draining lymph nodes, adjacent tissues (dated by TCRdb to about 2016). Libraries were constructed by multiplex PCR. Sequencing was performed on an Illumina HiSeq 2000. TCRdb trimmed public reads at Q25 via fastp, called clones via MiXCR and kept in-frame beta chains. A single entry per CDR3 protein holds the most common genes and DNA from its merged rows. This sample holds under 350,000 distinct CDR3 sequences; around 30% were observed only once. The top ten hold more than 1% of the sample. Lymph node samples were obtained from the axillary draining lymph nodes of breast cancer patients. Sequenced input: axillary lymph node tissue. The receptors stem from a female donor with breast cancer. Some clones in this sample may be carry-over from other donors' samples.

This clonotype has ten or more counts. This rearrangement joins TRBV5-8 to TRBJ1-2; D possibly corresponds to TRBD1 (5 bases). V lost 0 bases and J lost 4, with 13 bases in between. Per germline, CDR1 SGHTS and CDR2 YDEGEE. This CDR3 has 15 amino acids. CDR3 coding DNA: TGTGCCAGCAGCTTGGCACAGGCCAACGTCTATGGCTACACCTTC. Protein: CASSLAQANVYGYTF.

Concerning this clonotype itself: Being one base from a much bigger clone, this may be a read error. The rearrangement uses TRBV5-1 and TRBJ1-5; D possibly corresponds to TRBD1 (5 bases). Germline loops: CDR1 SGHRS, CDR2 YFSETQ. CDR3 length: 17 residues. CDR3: CASSKDILTNSNRPQHF. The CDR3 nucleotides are TGCGCCAGCAGCAAGGACATCCTTACCAATAGCAATCGGCCCCAGCATTTT. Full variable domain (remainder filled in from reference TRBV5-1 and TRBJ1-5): KAGVTQTPRYLIKTRGQQVTLSCSPISGHRSVSWYQQTPGQGLQFLFEYFSETQRNKGNFPGRFSGRQFSNSRSEMNVSTLELGDSALYLCASSKDILTNSNRPQHFGDGTRLSIL.

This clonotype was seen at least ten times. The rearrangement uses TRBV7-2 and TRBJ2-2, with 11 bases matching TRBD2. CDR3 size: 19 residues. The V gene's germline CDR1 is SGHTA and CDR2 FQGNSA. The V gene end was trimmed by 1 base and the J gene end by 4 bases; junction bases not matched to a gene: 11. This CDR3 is CASSLELIAGGLGTGELFF. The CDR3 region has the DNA TGTGCCAGCAGCTTAGAGCTGATAGCGGGAGGGCTTGGCACCGGGGAGCTGTTTTTT.

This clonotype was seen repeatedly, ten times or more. As DNA, the CDR3 is TGTGCCATCAGCGTACTAGAGGGTAAAGAGACCCAGTACTTC. Translating it yields CAISVLEGKETQYF. V gene TRBV10-3 combines with J gene TRBJ2-5; possible D gene TRBD2, 5 bases. CDR1 ENHRY and CDR2 SYGVKD come from the germline V gene. The CDR3 spans 14 residues. Trimming left V 6 bases short and J 3 bases short, with 14 bases between.

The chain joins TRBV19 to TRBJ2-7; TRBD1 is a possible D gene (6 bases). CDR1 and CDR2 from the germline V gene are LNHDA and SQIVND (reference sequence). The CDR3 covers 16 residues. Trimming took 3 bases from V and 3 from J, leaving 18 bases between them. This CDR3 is CASSMEGTQVFYEQYF. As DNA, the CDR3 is TGTGCCAGTAGTATGGAAGGGACACAGGTTTTCTACGAGCAGTACTTC.

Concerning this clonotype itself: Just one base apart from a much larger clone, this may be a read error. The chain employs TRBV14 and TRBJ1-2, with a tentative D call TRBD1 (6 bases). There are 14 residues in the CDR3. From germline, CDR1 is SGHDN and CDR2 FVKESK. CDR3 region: CTSSHGKGDLGYTF. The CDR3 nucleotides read TGTACCAGCAGCCACGGGAAGGGGGACCTTGGCTACACCTTC.

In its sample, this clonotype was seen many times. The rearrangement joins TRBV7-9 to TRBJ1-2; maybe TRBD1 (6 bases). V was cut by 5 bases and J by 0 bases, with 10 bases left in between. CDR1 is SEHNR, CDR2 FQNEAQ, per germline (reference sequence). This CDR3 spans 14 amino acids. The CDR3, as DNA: TGTGCCAGCAGCGACACAGGGTCTAACTATGGCTACACCTTC. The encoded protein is CASSDTGSNYGYTF. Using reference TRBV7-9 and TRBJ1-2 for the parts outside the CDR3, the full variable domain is DTGVSQNPRHKITKRGQNVTFRCDPISEHNRLYWYRQTLGQGPEFLTYFQNEAQLEKSRLLSDRFSAERPKGSFSTLEIQRTEQGDSAMYLCASSDTGSNYGYTFGSGTRLTVV.

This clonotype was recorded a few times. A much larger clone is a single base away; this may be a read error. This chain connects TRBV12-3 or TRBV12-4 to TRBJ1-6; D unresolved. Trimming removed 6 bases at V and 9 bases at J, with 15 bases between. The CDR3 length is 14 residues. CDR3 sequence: CASSSAVESSPLHF. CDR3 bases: TGTGCCAGCAGCAGCGCCGTTGAGAGTTCACCCCTCCACTTT.

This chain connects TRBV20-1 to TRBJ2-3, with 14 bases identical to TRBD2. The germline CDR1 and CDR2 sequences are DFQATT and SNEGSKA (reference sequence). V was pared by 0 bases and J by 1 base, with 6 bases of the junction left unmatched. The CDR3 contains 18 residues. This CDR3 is CSARDFGLAGGRTDTQYF. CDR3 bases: TGCAGTGCTAGAGACTTCGGACTAGCGGGAGGTCGCACAGATACGCAGTATTTT.

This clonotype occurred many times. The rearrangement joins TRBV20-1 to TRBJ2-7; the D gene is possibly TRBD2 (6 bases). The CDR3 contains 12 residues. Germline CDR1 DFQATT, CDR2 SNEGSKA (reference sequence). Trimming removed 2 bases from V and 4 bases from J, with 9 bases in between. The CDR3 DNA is TGCAGTGCTAGATACGGGACTTACGAGCAGTACTTC. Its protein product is CSARYGTYEQYF.

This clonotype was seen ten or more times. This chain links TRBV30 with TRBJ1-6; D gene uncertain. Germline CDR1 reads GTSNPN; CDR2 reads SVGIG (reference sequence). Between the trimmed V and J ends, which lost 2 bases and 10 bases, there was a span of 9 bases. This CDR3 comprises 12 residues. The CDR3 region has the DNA TGTGCCTGGAGTAGATTAAACTCACCCCTCCACTTT. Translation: CAWSRLNSPLHF.

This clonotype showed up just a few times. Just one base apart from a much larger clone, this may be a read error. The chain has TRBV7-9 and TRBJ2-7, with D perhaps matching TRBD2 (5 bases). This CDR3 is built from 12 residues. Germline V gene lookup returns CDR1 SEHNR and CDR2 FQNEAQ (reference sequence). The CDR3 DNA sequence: TGTGCCAGCGGCTTCGGGGAGTACGAGCAGTACTTC. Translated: CASGFGEYEQYF.

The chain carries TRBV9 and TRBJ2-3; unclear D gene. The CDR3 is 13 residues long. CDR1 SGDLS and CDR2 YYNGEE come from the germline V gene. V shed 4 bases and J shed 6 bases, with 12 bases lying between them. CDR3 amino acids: CASSQGNIDTQYF. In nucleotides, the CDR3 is TGTGCCAGCAGCCAAGGGAACATCGATACGCAGTATTTT. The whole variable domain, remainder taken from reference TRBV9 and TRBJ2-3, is DSGVTQTPKHLITATGQRVTLRCSPRSGDLSVYWYQQSLDQGLQFLIQYYNGEERAKGNILERFSAQQFPDLHSELNLSSLELGDSALYFCASSQGNIDTQYFGPGTRLTVL.